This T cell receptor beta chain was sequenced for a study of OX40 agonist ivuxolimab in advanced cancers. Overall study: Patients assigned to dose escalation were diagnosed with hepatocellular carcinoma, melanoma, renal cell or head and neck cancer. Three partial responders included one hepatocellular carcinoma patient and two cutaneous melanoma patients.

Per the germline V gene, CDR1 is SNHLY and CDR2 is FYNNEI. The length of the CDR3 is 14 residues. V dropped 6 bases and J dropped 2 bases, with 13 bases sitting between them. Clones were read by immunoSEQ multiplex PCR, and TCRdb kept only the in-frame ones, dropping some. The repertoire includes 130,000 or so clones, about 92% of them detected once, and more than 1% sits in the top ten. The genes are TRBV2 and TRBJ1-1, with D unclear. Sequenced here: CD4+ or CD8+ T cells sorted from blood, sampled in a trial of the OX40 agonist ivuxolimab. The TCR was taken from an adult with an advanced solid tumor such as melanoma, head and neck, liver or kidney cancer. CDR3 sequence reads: CASSPAWINTEAFF. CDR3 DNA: TGTGCCAGCAGCCCGGCCTGGATTAACACTGAAGCTTTCTTT.